The 4 T cell receptor beta chains below all came from one sample that was sequenced in a study of T cells in Graves' hyperthyroidism and ophthalmopathy. TCR beta CDR3 sequences were amplified from RNA transcripts. First-round RT-PCR with HTBI primers amplified the TCR CDR3 region. TCRdb re-analysed the multiplex PCR reads in MiXCR, keeping a single row per CDR3 protein. This sample carries fewer than 400,000 distinct CDR3 sequences, 20% to 30% of them seen once, and the ten largest clones take less than 85%. Source material: blood. The receptors were sampled from a man aged 45 to 65 with Graves' hyperthyroidism.

The chain is built from TRBV11-3 and TRBJ2-5; 7 bases map to TRBD2. The germline V gene encodes CDR1 SGHNT and CDR2 YENEEA. V lost 6 bases and J lost 0; bases outside the gene matches: 10. The CDR3 spans 16 residues. The chain's CDR3 is CASRRSTSEYQETQYF. CDR3 sequence (DNA): TGTGCCAGCAGAAGATCCACTAGCGAGTACCAAGAGACCCAGTACTTC.

This clonotype was picked up many times. The rearrangement joins TRBV11-3 to TRBJ2-1; a possible D gene is TRBD2 (5 bases). This CDR3 is built from 16 residues. V lost 1 base and J lost 4, with 14 bases in between. Looked up from germline, CDR1 is SGHNT and CDR2 is YENEEA. CDR3 nucleotide sequence: TGTGCCAGCAGCTTAGTGGGCAGCGGAGAATACAATGAGCAGTTCTTC. Its translation: CASSLVGSGEYNEQFF.

J is TRBJ2-1 and V is TRBV5-1, with D perhaps TRBD1 (6 bases). CDR1 is SGHRS, CDR2 YFSETQ, per germline. The CDR3 covers 15 residues. The V and J ends lost 4 bases and 2 bases respectively, with 13 bases between them. The CDR3, as DNA: TGCGCCAGCAGCCAACAGGGCGCCCCCTACAATGAGCAGTTCTTC. This codes for CASSQQGAPYNEQFF.

This chain links TRBV6-1 with TRBJ1-1, with TRBD1 matching 9 bases. The CDR3 is made up of 15 amino acids. With V trimmed by 6 bases and J by 2 bases, 7 bases remained unmatched. Per the germline V gene, CDR1 is MNHNS and CDR2 is SASEGT. The CDR3 loop reads CASRGQGRRNTEAFF. CDR3 DNA: TGTGCCAGCAGGGGACAGGGTCGAAGAAACACTGAAGCTTTCTTT.